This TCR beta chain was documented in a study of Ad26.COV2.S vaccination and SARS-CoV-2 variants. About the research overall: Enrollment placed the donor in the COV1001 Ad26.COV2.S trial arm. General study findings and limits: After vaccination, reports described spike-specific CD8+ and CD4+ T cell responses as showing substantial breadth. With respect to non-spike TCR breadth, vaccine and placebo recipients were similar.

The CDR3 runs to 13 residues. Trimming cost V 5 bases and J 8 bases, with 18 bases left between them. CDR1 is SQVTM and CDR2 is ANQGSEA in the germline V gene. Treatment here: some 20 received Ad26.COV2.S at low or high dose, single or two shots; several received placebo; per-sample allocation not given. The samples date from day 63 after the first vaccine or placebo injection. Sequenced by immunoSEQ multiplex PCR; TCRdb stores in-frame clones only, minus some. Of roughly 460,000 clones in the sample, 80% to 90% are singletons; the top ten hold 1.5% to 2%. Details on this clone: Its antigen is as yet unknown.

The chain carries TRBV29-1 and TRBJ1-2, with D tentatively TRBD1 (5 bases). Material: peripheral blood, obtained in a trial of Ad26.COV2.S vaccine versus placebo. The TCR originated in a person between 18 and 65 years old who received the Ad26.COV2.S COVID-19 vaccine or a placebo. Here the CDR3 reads CSVSAIQGWGYTF. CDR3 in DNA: TGCAGCGTTTCGGCTATCCAGGGTTGGGGCTACACCTTC.